The 24 T cell receptor beta chains given below trace back to one sample, sequenced in a study of blood T cell repertoires in COVID-19. Generated by immunoSEQ multiplex PCR, the TCRdb table keeps only in-frame clones and is missing some. This table holds 270,000 or so clones, approximately 83% found once. The sample taken for sequencing was peripheral blood. These TCRs come from a woman aged 45-65 years who had recovered from COVID-19.

The CDR3 DNA is TGTGCCTGGAGTTCAGTACCAGATACGCAGTATTTT. The encoded protein is CAWSSVPDTQYF. The V gene is TRBV30, the J gene TRBJ2-3; D gene ambiguous. The V and J ends lost 2 bases and 4 bases respectively, with 7 bases between them. Looked up from germline, CDR1 is GTSNPN and CDR2 is SVGIG (reference sequence). The CDR3 is 12 amino acids.

In this sample, this clone turned up once. The CDR3 bases are TGCGCCAGCAGCGCCCAGACAGGGACTCAAGAGACCCAGTACTTC. This encodes CASSAQTGTQETQYF. V gene TRBV5-1 combines with J gene TRBJ2-5, with a weak D call TRBD1 (7 bases). The germline V gene encodes CDR1 SGHRS and CDR2 YFSETQ. The CDR3 consists of 15 residues. Between the trimmed V and J ends, which lost 4 bases and 2 bases, there was a span of 15 bases.

The chain has TRBV7-9 and TRBJ1-1; D gene unclear. Deletions cut 5 bases from V and 4 bases from J, with 8 bases between. The CDR3 length is 12 residues. Germline assignment: CDR1 SEHNR and CDR2 FQNEAQ (reference sequence). CDR3 coding DNA: TGTGCCAGCAGCCTACCTTTCACTGAAGCTTTCTTT. It translates to CASSLPFTEAFF.

The J gene is TRBJ1-2, the V gene TRBV6-5; 7 bases line up with TRBD1. With V trimmed by 7 bases and J by 2 bases, 1 base remained unmatched. The CDR3 totals 12 residues. The V gene's germline CDR1 is MNHEY and CDR2 SVGAGI. The CDR3, as DNA: TGTGCCAGCAAGACAGGGAACTATGGCTACACCTTC. This sequence encodes CASKTGNYGYTF.

Ten or more counts support this clone. This chain uses TRBV7-2 with TRBJ1-5; D not certain. The germline V and J ends were trimmed by 3 bases and 5 bases, with 8 bases remaining between them. The CDR3 sequence is 13 residues long. Germline CDR1 is SGHTA and CDR2 is FQGNSA. In DNA form, the CDR3 reads TGTGCCAGCAGCTTTTCTTCCGATCAGCCCCAGCATTTT. It translates to CASSFSSDQPQHF. Complete variable domain (other parts from reference TRBV7-2 and TRBJ1-5): GAGVSQSPSNKVTEKGKDVELRCDPISGHTALYWYRQSLGQGLEFLIYFQGNSAPDKSGLPSDRFSAERTGGSVSTLTIQRTQQEDSAVYLCASSFSSDQPQHFGDGTRLSIL.

The CDR3 DNA follows: TGTGCCAGCAGCCCCCAGGGCGGGGGGCAGTATTTT. Protein sequence: CASSPQGGGQYF. The V gene is TRBV28, the J gene TRBJ2-3; 7 bases fit TRBD2. V lost 6 bases to trimming and J lost 11 bases; unmatched junction nucleotides: 8. The CDR3 length is 12 residues. Germline values: CDR1 MDHEN, CDR2 SYDVKM.

The V gene is TRBV6-5, the J gene TRBJ2-1; TRBD2 matches 12 bases. The germline V gene has CDR1 MNHEY and CDR2 SVGAGI. The ends lost 8 bases at V and 4 bases at J; junction bases unmatched: 3. The CDR3 length is 14 residues. The CDR3 loop is CASRGLAGYNEQFF. CDR3 DNA: TGTGCCAGCCGGGGACTAGCGGGTTACAATGAGCAGTTCTTC.

The chain has TRBV7-6 and TRBJ2-1; no firm D call. Per germline, CDR1 SGHVS and CDR2 FNYEAQ. Trimming pared 5 bases from V and 0 bases from J, leaving 8 bases between. This CDR3 comprises 14 residues. The CDR3 here is CASSTMSSYNEQFF. As DNA, the CDR3 is TGTGCCAGCAGCACCATGAGCTCCTACAATGAGCAGTTCTTC.

This rearrangement joins TRBV27 to TRBJ2-3; a possible D gene is TRBD1 (5 bases). CDR1 is MNHEY and CDR2 is SMNVEV in the germline V gene (reference sequence). The V end was cut by 6 bases, the J end by 5 bases, with 12 bases between. The CDR3 loop spans 13 amino acids. The CDR3 loop reads CASRGRARDTQYF. The CDR3, as DNA: TGTGCCAGCAGAGGCAGGGCGAGAGATACGCAGTATTTT.

The CDR3 nucleotides read TGCGCCAGCAGCTTGGTGCCAGGGGGAAGAAATGAGCAGTTCTTC. Residues: CASSLVPGGRNEQFF. The chain carries TRBV5-1 and TRBJ2-1, with 7 bases fitting TRBD1. Per germline, CDR1 SGHRS and CDR2 YFSETQ. Trimming cost V 0 bases and J 7 bases; bases outside gene matches: 7. The CDR3 covers 15 residues.

The rearrangement links TRBV9 to TRBJ2-3; tentatively, D is TRBD1 (6 bases). The germline gives CDR1 SGDLS, CDR2 YYNGEE. This CDR3 has 16 residues. V was clipped by 4 bases and J by 2 bases, with 17 bases between them. In DNA, the CDR3 is TGTGCCAGCAGCCCGACGACCGGGACAACCACAGATACGCAGTATTTT. Translated: CASSPTTGTTTDTQYF.

The chain joins TRBV6-5 to TRBJ1-5; no reliable D call. The CDR3 totals 13 residues. Germline CDR1 is MNHEY and CDR2 is SVGAGI. Trimming left V 8 bases short and J 3 bases short, with 11 bases between. CDR3 region: CASLETINQPQHF. The DNA of the CDR3 is TGTGCCAGCTTGGAGACCATCAATCAGCCCCAGCATTTT.

This clone was seen many times. The chain uses TRBV28 and TRBJ1-2; tentative D call: TRBD1 (6 bases). Between the trimmed V and J ends, which lost 6 bases and 3 bases, there was a span of 11 bases. Germline CDR1 is MDHEN and CDR2 is SYDVKM. This CDR3 spans 13 amino acids. The CDR3 spells CASSPDSYYGYTF. DNA for the CDR3: TGTGCCAGCAGCCCGGACAGTTACTATGGCTACACCTTC.

This rearrangement joins TRBV28 to TRBJ1-4; perhaps TRBD1 as D (5 bases). This CDR3 is built from 12 residues. In germline, CDR1 is MDHEN, CDR2 SYDVKM. V was cut by 7 bases and J by 7 bases, with 10 bases left in between. DNA for the CDR3: TGTGCCAGCAAAGGGGCAGGTGAAAAACTGTTTTTT. Translation: CASKGAGEKLFF. The whole variable domain, remainder taken from reference TRBV28 and TRBJ1-4, is DVKVTQSSRYLVKRTGEKVFLECVQDMDHENMFWYRQDPGLGLRLIYFSYDVKMKEKGDIPEGYSVSREKKERFSLILESASTNQTSMYLCASKGAGEKLFFGSGTQLSVL.

V usage is TRBV2 and J usage is TRBJ1-2, with TRBD1 matching 7 bases. The CDR3 runs 14 residues. CDR1 SNHLY and CDR2 FYNNEI come from the germline V gene. V was pared by 2 bases and J by 8 bases, with 8 bases of the junction left unmatched. CDR3 bases: TGTGCCAGCAGTGAAAGCAGGGGGTCGGGCGGCTACACCTTC. Translating it yields CASSESRGSGGYTF.

This clone was seen only a few times. The V and J genes are TRBV18 and TRBJ2-7, with D perhaps matching TRBD2 (7 bases). V lost 6 bases to trimming and J lost 6 bases, with 21 bases between them. CDR3 size: 15 residues. Germline values: CDR1 KGHSH, CDR2 LQKENI. The CDR3 loop is CASSQLRGGLSEQYF. The CDR3 DNA is TGTGCCAGCTCCCAACTAAGGGGGGGACTCTCCGAGCAGTACTTC.

This chain connects TRBV7-2 to TRBJ1-1; the match to TRBD1 covers 7 bases. V lost 5 bases, J lost 3 bases, and 9 bases stayed unmatched. The CDR3 extends over 15 amino acids. Germline CDR1 SGHTA, CDR2 FQGNSA. The CDR3: CASSPRTGSHTEAFF. In DNA form, the CDR3 reads TGTGCCAGCAGCCCCCGGACAGGCTCTCACACTGAAGCTTTCTTT.

As to this clone: The junction does not match germline at one end; this may be a read error. The chain uses TRBV30 and TRBJ1-4; D gene unclear. The CDR3 spans 10 residues. CDR1 and CDR2 (germline): GTSNPN, SVGIG (reference sequence). CDR3: CAWIQVKAIF. CDR3 DNA sequence: TGTGCCTGGATACAAGTTAAAGCGATTTTT.

The rearrangement joins TRBV9 to TRBJ2-2, with a possible D match to TRBD2 (5 bases). This CDR3 has 15 amino acids. V was pared by 1 base and J by 4 bases, with 11 bases between. Germline CDR1 SGDLS, CDR2 YYNGEE. CDR3 nucleotide sequence: TGTGCCAGCAGCGTATCGGGGATAAGCACCGGGGAGCTGTTTTTT. Its translation is CASSVSGISTGELFF.

This clone is a singleton in its sample. The rearrangement links TRBV29-1 to TRBJ1-6, with TRBD1 matching over 7 bases. Germline V CDR1 and CDR2: SQVTM, ANQGSEA. The CDR3 totals 14 residues. V dropped 6 bases and J dropped 7; count of bases not matched to a gene: 9. The CDR3 reads CSVNTGVENSPLHF. CDR3 DNA: TGCAGCGTAAATACAGGGGTCGAAAATTCACCCCTCCACTTT.

V and J are TRBV27 and TRBJ2-7; 7 nucleotides match TRBD1. CDR1 MNHEY and CDR2 SMNVEV come from the germline V gene (reference sequence). V lost 5 bases to trimming and J lost 4 bases; unmatched junction nucleotides: 5. The CDR3 sequence is 13 residues long. The CDR3 protein is CASSPRQGYEQYF. The CDR3 region has the DNA TGTGCCAGCAGTCCCCGACAGGGATACGAGCAGTACTTC.

Many counts were recorded for this clone. The chain links TRBV7-9 to TRBJ2-7; 7 nucleotides align to TRBD1. The ends lost 5 bases at V and 2 bases at J; junction bases unmatched: 12. Germline lookup yields CDR1 SEHNR and CDR2 FQNEAQ (reference sequence). CDR3 length: 16 amino acids. As DNA, the CDR3 is TGTGCCAGCAGCAGTACCGGGACAGAGTCTCCCTACGAGCAGTACTTC. This encodes CASSSTGTESPYEQYF.

CDR3 sequence reads: CASSRGLAGGTSYEQYF. The CDR3 region has the DNA TGTGCCAGCAGTAGAGGACTAGCGGGAGGTACGTCCTACGAGCAGTACTTC. The V gene is TRBV27, the J gene TRBJ2-7, with TRBD2 matching 14 bases. The CDR3 extends over 17 amino acids. V shed 5 bases, J shed 1 base, and the junction held 7 bases outside the gene matches. CDR1 is MNHEY and CDR2 is SMNVEV in the germline V gene (reference sequence).

This rearrangement joins TRBV28 to TRBJ2-7, with TRBD2 identical over 7 bases. The CDR3 is 13 amino acids. V lost 6 bases, J lost 0 bases, and 2 bases stayed unmatched. Germline V gene sequence: CDR1 MDHEN, CDR2 SYDVKM. CDR3 sequence reads: CASSGGSSYEQYF. As DNA, the CDR3 is TGTGCCAGCAGCGGGGGGAGCTCCTACGAGCAGTACTTC.